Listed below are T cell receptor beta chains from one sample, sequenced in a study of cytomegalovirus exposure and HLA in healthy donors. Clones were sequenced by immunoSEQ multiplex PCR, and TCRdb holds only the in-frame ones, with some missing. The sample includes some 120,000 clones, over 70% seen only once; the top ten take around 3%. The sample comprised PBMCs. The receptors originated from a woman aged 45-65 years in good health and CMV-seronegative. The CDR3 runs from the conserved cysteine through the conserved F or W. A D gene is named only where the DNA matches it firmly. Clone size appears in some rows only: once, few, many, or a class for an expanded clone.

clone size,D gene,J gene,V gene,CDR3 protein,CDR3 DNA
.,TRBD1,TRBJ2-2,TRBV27,CASSPSTGTGSVGELFF,TGTGCCAGCAGCCCATCGACCGGGACAGGGTCGGTCGGGGAGCTGTTTTTT
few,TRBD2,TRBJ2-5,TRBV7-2,CASSLARLAGVGETQYF,TGTGCCAGCAGCTTAGCGCGGCTAGCGGGAGTCGGCGAGACCCAGTACTTC
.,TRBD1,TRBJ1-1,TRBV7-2,CASSLAYEGSGGITEAFF,TGTGCCAGCAGCTTAGCCTATGAGGGTTCAGGGGGAATCACTGAAGCTTTCTTT
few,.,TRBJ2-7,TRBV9,CASSPTPGQEQYF,TGTGCCAGCAGCCCCACCCCTGGGCAAGAGCAGTACTTC
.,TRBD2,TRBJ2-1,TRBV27,CASSPAGAGTNEQFF,TGTGCCAGCAGTCCCGCGGGAGCCGGAACCAATGAGCAGTTCTTC
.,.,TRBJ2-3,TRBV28,CASSFARGTDTQYF,TGTGCCAGCAGTTTTGCTAGGGGGACAGATACGCAGTATTTT
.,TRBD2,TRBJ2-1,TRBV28,CASSFPRDGGTSGPEFYNEQFF,TGTGCCAGCAGTTTCCCGCGCGATGGGGGGACTAGCGGGCCTGAATTTTACAATGAGCAGTTCTTC
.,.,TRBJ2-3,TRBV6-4,CASSRAITDTQYF,TGTGCCAGCAGTCGAGCTATTACAGATACGCAGTATTTT
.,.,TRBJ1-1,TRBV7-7,CASSPSTGSTEAFF,TGTGCCAGCAGCCCGTCAACAGGGTCGACTGAAGCTTTCTTT
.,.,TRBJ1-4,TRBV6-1,CASTPLATNEKLFF,TGTGCCAGCACCCCCCTCGCAACTAATGAAAAACTGTTTTTT
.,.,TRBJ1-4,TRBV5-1,CASSRTGRGLGEKLFF,TGCGCCAGCAGCCGAACCGGGAGGGGTTTAGGCGAAAAACTGTTTTTT
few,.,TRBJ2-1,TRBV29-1,CSVVDYNEQFF,TGCAGCGTGGTAGACTACAATGAGCAGTTCTTC
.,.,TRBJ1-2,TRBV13,CASSLALDHYGYTF,TGTGCCAGCAGCTTAGCTTTAGATCACTATGGCTACACCTTC
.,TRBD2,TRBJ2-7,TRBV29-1,CSVLEGRGGSGYEQYF,TGCAGCGTTCTAGAGGGGAGAGGCGGGAGTGGTTACGAGCAGTACTTC
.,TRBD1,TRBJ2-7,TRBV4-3,CASSQPKKNRDRAYEQYF,TGCGCCAGCAGCCAACCCAAGAAAAATAGGGACAGGGCCTACGAGCAGTACTTC
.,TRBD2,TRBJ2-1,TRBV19,CASSTSREVTYNEQFF,TGTGCCAGTAGTACGTCGCGGGAGGTAACCTACAATGAGCAGTTCTTC
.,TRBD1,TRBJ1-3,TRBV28,CASSLDRGYGNTIYF,TGTGCCAGCAGTTTAGACAGGGGCTACGGAAACACCATATATTTT
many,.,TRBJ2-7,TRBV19,CASTSGGTYEQYF,TGTGCCAGTACTAGTGGCGGAACCTACGAGCAGTACTTC
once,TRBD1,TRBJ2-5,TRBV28,CASSNPTGMGTQYF,TGTGCCAGCAGTAACCCGACAGGGATGGGGACCCAGTACTTC
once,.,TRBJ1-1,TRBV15,CATSRGAGTEAFF,TGTGCCACCAGCAGAGGGGCGGGAACTGAAGCTTTCTTT
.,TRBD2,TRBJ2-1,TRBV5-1,CASSLNPRTSGGDNEQFF,TGCGCCAGCAGCTTGAACCCGAGGACTAGCGGGGGGGACAATGAGCAGTTCTTC
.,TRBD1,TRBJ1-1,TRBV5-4,CASSEDRGTEAFF,TGTGCCAGCAGCGAAGACAGGGGCACTGAAGCTTTCTTT
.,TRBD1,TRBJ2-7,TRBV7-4,CASSPTPTGGRYF,TGTGCCAGCAGCCCCACCCCCACAGGGGGCAGGTACTTC
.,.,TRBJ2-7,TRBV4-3,CASSQVEGGEQYF,TGCGCCAGCAGCCAAGTAGAGGGAGGTGAGCAGTACTTC
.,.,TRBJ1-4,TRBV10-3,CAISESRGTNEKLFF,TGTGCCATCAGTGAGTCCCGGGGAACTAATGAAAAACTGTTTTTT
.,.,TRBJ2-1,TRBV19,CASTVTGEQFF,TGTGCCAGTACCGTGACTGGTGAGCAGTTCTTC
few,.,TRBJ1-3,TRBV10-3,CAISEGQRDTIYF,TGTGCCATCAGTGAGGGGCAAAGAGACACCATATATTTT
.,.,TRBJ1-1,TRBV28,CASSFFIGNTEAFF,TGTGCCAGCAGTTTTTTTATCGGGAACACTGAAGCTTTCTTT
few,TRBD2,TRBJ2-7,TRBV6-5,CASSPLAGVVGEQYF,TGTGCCAGCAGCCCATTAGCGGGAGTGGTGGGCGAGCAGTACTTC
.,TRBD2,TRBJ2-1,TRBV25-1,CASSAGGLAGPNNEQFF,TGTGCCAGCAGCGCCGGGGGACTAGCGGGGCCGAACAATGAGCAGTTCTTC
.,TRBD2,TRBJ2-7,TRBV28,CASSDTRAGVRYEQYF,TGTGCCAGCAGCGATACTCGGGCGGGGGTTCGGTACGAGCAGTACTTC
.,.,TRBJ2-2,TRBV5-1,CASSIGQSIAGELFF,TGCGCCAGCAGCATCGGACAGTCAATAGCCGGGGAGCTGTTTTTT
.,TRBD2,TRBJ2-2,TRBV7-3,CASSPGTSGIAGELFF,TGTGCCAGCAGCCCCGGGACTAGCGGGATCGCCGGGGAGCTGTTTTTT
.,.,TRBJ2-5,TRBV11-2,CASSLEPLQETQYF,TGTGCCAGCAGCTTAGAACCCCTACAAGAGACCCAGTACTTC
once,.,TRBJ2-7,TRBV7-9,CASSLGGLAYEQYF,TGTGCCAGCAGCTTAGGGGGCTTGGCTTACGAGCAGTACTTC
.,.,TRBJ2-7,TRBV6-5,CASSYEREVTYEQYF,TGTGCCAGCAGTTACGAGAGGGAGGTCACCTACGAGCAGTACTTC
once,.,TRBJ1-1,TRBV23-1,CASSQSLLDSSYMNTEAFF,TGCGCCAGCAGTCAATCGTTACTGGACAGTTCCTACATGAACACTGAAGCTTTCTTT
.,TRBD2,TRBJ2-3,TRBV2,CASSGRLAGEDTQYF,TGTGCCAGCAGTGGGCGACTAGCGGGAGAGGATACGCAGTATTTT
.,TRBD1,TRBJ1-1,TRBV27,CASRPLDRVNTEAFF,TGTGCCAGCAGGCCACTGGACAGGGTGAACACTGAAGCTTTCTTT
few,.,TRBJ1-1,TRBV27,CASRWRESNTEAFF,TGTGCCAGCAGGTGGAGGGAGTCGAACACTGAAGCTTTCTTT
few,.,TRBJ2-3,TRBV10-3,CAISESPIESDTQYF,TGTGCCATCAGTGAGTCACCGATCGAGTCAGATACGCAGTATTTT
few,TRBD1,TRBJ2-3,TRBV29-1,CSVEGTAPTDTQYF,TGCAGCGTTGAGGGGACAGCACCCACAGATACGCAGTATTTT